The 27 T cell receptor beta chains below all came from one sample that was sequenced in a study of shared clonotypes between healthy human individuals. Clones were sequenced by immunoSEQ multiplex PCR, and TCRdb holds only the in-frame ones, with some missing. This sample has millions of clones; over 90% occur once, and the top ten carry around 0.4%. Material: naive CD4+ T cells from PBMCs. Sample subset: CD45RA+ positively selected. Receptor source: a man between 18 and 35 years old in good health. Some clones in this sample may be carry-over from other donors' samples.

The gene calls are TRBV2 and TRBJ2-3; the D gene is possibly TRBD2 (8 bases). The V gene lost 6 bases and the J gene lost 7 bases, with 26 bases spanning the gap. CDR3 length: 17 residues. Per germline, CDR1 SNHLY and CDR2 FYNNEI. CDR3 in DNA: TGTGCCAGCAGCCATGCCGCGACAGGGCGGGAGGCCTATACGCAGTATTTT. It codes for CASSHAATGREAYTQYF.

The genes are TRBV19 and TRBJ1-5; 7 bases map to TRBD1. The CDR3 is made up of 15 amino acids. V was pared by 7 bases and J by 10 bases, with 16 bases of the junction left unmatched. Germline V gene sequence: CDR1 LNHDA, CDR2 SQIVND (reference sequence). The CDR3 nucleotides read TGTGCCAGTACCGGACGGACAGGAGGGCGATTCCCCCAGCATTTT. Amino acids: CASTGRTGGRFPQHF.

This clone was observed a single time. V is TRBV15 and J is TRBJ1-4, with TRBD1 identical over 8 bases. Germline V lookup: CDR1 LNHNV, CDR2 YYDKDF (reference sequence). V shed 5 bases, J shed 8 bases, and the junction held 7 bases outside the gene matches. The CDR3 spans 14 residues. As DNA, the CDR3 is TGTGCCACCAGCGGAAGGACAGGGATGGAAAAACTGTTTTTT. It yields the protein CATSGRTGMEKLFF.

This rearrangement joins TRBV29-1 to TRBJ2-3; D remains unclear. With 8 bases removed from V and 5 bases from J, the gap between germline ends came to 11 bases. Germline V lookup: CDR1 SQVTM, CDR2 ANQGSEA. The CDR3 covers 11 residues. CDR3 sequence (DNA): TGCAGCTCACGGCACCTAGATACGCAGTATTTT. It specifies CSSRHLDTQYF.

The chain employs TRBV9 and TRBJ2-1, with D maybe TRBD1 (6 bases). The length of the CDR3 is 15 residues. Deletions cut 0 bases from V and 8 bases from J, with 15 bases between. Germline V gene sequence: CDR1 SGDLS, CDR2 YYNGEE. The CDR3 spells CASSVAYRERHEQFF. Written as DNA, the CDR3 is TGTGCCAGCAGCGTAGCGTACAGGGAGAGACATGAGCAGTTCTTC.

The chain has TRBV27 and TRBJ2-2, with 7 bases fitting TRBD1. The CDR3 is 15 residues long. J was trimmed by 5 bases and V by 4 bases; bases with no gene match: 7. Germline lookup yields CDR1 MNHEY and CDR2 SMNVEV (reference sequence). CDR3 in DNA: TGTGCCAGCAGTTCGACAGGGCGGCTAACCGGGGAGCTGTTTTTT. Residues: CASSSTGRLTGELFF.

The rearrangement joins TRBV7-2 to TRBJ2-7, with D possibly being TRBD2 (5 bases). Germline-derived CDR1 and CDR2 are SGHTA and FQGNSA. This CDR3 contains 13 residues. V was shortened by 5 bases and J by 4 bases, with 12 bases between the two germline ends. This CDR3 reads CASSAGVGYEQYF. CDR3 DNA sequence: TGTGCCAGCAGCGCCGGGGTCGGGTACGAGCAGTACTTC. Variable domain in full (rest from reference TRBV7-2 and TRBJ2-7): GAGVSQSPSNKVTEKGKDVELRCDPISGHTALYWYRQSLGQGLEFLIYFQGNSAPDKSGLPSDRFSAERTGGSVSTLTIQRTQQEDSAVYLCASSAGVGYEQYFGPGTRLTVT.

The chain recombines TRBV7-2 with TRBJ1-2; D is ambiguous. Per germline, CDR1 SGHTA and CDR2 FQGNSA. V was trimmed by 1 base and J by 3 bases, leaving 9 bases between them. The CDR3 covers 14 residues. This CDR3 is CASSLVGWDYGYTF. In DNA, the CDR3 is TGTGCCAGCAGCTTAGTCGGTTGGGACTATGGCTACACCTTC.

The chain has TRBV28 and TRBJ2-5, with D possibly being TRBD1 or TRBD2 (5 bases each). Germline CDR1 reads MDHEN; CDR2 reads SYDVKM. Trimming cost V 5 bases and J 5 bases, with 18 bases left between them. This CDR3 spans 15 amino acids. CDR3 coding DNA: TGTGCCAGCAGTCTGGGCGGAACTTGGGGGGAGACCCAGTACTTC. Its protein is CASSLGGTWGETQYF.

The J gene is TRBJ2-5, the V gene TRBV4-2; the D gene could be TRBD1 or TRBD2 (6 bases each). CDR1 and CDR2 from the germline V gene are LGHNA and YNFKEQ. Trimming cost V 2 bases and J 5 bases, with 15 bases left between them. The CDR3 is made up of 15 amino acids. CDR3 amino acids: CASSQNGRGAETQYF. Here the CDR3 DNA reads TGTGCCAGCAGCCAAAATGGAAGGGGGGCCGAGACCCAGTACTTC.

This chain uses TRBV28 with TRBJ2-3; D may match TRBD1 or TRBD2 (5 bases each). In germline, CDR1 is MDHEN, CDR2 SYDVKM. V lost 10 bases, J lost 0 bases, and 17 bases lay in between. This CDR3 contains 15 residues. CDR3 nucleotide sequence: TGTGCCACCTCCAGGGACGCAGCTAGCACAGATACGCAGTATTTT. It is translated as CATSRDAASTDTQYF.

V usage is TRBV27 and J usage is TRBJ1-5, with TRBD1 identical over 7 bases. The junction had 6 bases not matched to a gene; V was cut back by 3 bases and J by 7 bases. The CDR3 loop spans 14 amino acids. Germline CDR1 reads MNHEY; CDR2 reads SMNVEV (reference sequence). Written as DNA, the CDR3 is TGTGCCAGCAGTTTCCTCAGGGGGGGCCAGCCCCAGCATTTT. Translation: CASSFLRGGQPQHF.

The chain employs TRBV7-3 and TRBJ1-3, with D perhaps matching TRBD1 (5 bases). Trimming removed 2 bases at V and 0 bases at J, with 11 bases between. Germline V gene data show CDR1 as SGHTA and CDR2 as FQGTGA. This CDR3 has 16 residues. The chain's CDR3 is CASSLDSLSSGNTIYF. The CDR3 nucleotides read TGTGCCAGCAGCTTAGACAGCCTTTCCTCTGGAAACACCATATATTTT.

This chain connects TRBV10-3 to TRBJ2-5; unclear D gene. The CDR3 is made up of 14 amino acids. In germline, CDR1 is ENHRY, CDR2 SYGVKD. V was trimmed by 0 bases and J by 2 bases, leaving 7 bases between them. This chain's CDR3 is CAISESSLQETQYF. The CDR3 DNA is TGTGCCATCAGTGAGTCGAGCCTACAAGAGACCCAGTACTTC.

The V call is TRBV6-5, the J call TRBJ2-2; 10 bases match TRBD1. The CDR3 runs to 15 residues. Germline CDR1 is MNHEY and CDR2 is SVGAGI. The V and J ends lost 6 bases and 4 bases, in that order; junction bases with no gene match: 5. CDR3 sequence: CASRGDRGVTGELFF. The CDR3 coding sequence is TGTGCCAGCAGGGGGGACAGGGGAGTCACCGGGGAGCTGTTTTTT.

This clone appeared a few times. This chain joins TRBV9 and TRBJ1-5; D remains unclear. V lost 0 bases to trimming and J lost 7 bases, with 11 bases between them. The germline CDR1 and CDR2 sequences are SGDLS and YYNGEE. The CDR3 consists of 14 residues. CDR3 nucleotide sequence: TGTGCCAGCAGCGTAGTCGAGGGTACGCAGCCCCAGCATTTT. Its protein is CASSVVEGTQPQHF.

This chain uses TRBV28 with TRBJ2-2; the D gene is possibly TRBD2 (6 bases). Germline assignment: CDR1 MDHEN and CDR2 SYDVKM. V was pared by 3 bases and J by 6 bases, with 17 bases between. The CDR3 has 16 amino acids. CDR3 protein: CASSFGDSRWPGELFF. CDR3 DNA: TGTGCCAGCAGTTTCGGGGACTCACGGTGGCCCGGGGAGCTGTTTTTT.

V is TRBV9 and J is TRBJ2-1, with TRBD2 matching over 14 bases. The CDR3 extends over 17 amino acids. Germline CDR1 reads SGDLS; CDR2 reads YYNGEE. V trimming: 0 bases; J trimming: 8 bases; junction bases outside the gene matches: 7. CDR3 sequence reads: CASSVATSGRGEDEQFF. CDR3 coding DNA: TGTGCCAGCAGCGTAGCGACTAGCGGGAGGGGTGAGGATGAGCAGTTCTTC.

The CDR3 DNA follows: TGTGCCAGCACTGGTTCAGGTTCGGAGCAGTACTTC. As protein: CASTGSGSEQYF. The chain has TRBV6-5 and TRBJ2-7; no definite D call. The length of the CDR3 is 12 residues. Germline loops: CDR1 MNHEY, CDR2 SVGAGI. Trimming took 7 bases from V and 7 from J, leaving 14 bases between them.

This sequence joins TRBV28 and TRBJ2-7; TRBD1 agrees at 9 bases. The CDR3 spans 16 residues. With 4 bases clipped from V and 5 bases from J, the junction kept 12 bases outside the gene matches. The V gene's germline CDR1 is MDHEN and CDR2 SYDVKM. The CDR3 loop reads CASSWAGWDRVHEQYF. CDR3 sequence (DNA): TGTGCCAGCAGTTGGGCCGGCTGGGACAGGGTCCACGAGCAGTACTTC.

The V and J genes are TRBV6-1 and TRBJ1-2; D not certain. The CDR3 loop spans 13 amino acids. Trimming cost V 1 base and J 4 bases, with 7 bases left between them. Germline V CDR1 and CDR2: MNHNS, SASEGT. In nucleotides, the CDR3 is TGTGCCAGCAGTGAAGGCGCGAGCTATGGCTACACCTTC. Translation gives CASSEGASYGYTF.

The chain's CDR3 is CASSSFEEQYF. The CDR3 region has the DNA TGTGCCAGCAGCTCGTTCGAGGAGCAGTACTTC. V is TRBV11-1 and J is TRBJ2-7; no reliable D call. The CDR3 runs to 11 residues. V gave up 4 bases and J gave up 7 bases, with 8 bases separating them. Germline CDR1 is SGHAT and CDR2 is FQDESV (reference sequence).

This chain connects TRBV6-1 to TRBJ1-2; D not certain. Germline V CDR1 and CDR2: MNHNS, SASEGT. Trimming took off 2 bases at V and 3 bases at J, with 10 bases between the two ends. The CDR3 spans 14 residues. In DNA form, the CDR3 reads TGTGCCAGCAGTGAATTGCAGACCTACTATGGCTACACCTTC. Translating it yields CASSELQTYYGYTF.

The chain links TRBV28 to TRBJ2-3; 11 bases agree with TRBD2. This CDR3 contains 17 residues. V lost 4 bases, J lost 2 bases, and 8 bases stayed unmatched. Germline V lookup: CDR1 MDHEN, CDR2 SYDVKM. The CDR3 is CASSSFGTSGYTDTQYF. CDR3 nucleotides: TGTGCCAGCAGTTCTTTCGGGACTAGCGGATACACAGATACGCAGTATTTT.

The sample holds a few counts of this clone. The chain combines TRBV7-9 with TRBJ2-6; D is ambiguous. This CDR3 region has 15 residues. Germline V lookup: CDR1 SEHNR, CDR2 FQNEAQ (reference sequence). V was trimmed by 8 bases and J by 2 bases, leaving 13 bases between them. The DNA of the CDR3 is TGTGCCAGCGGCCCATCTAGAGCTGGGGCCAACGTCCTGACTTTC. Protein: CASGPSRAGANVLTF.

This clone came up a few times. Other DNA sequences in this sample translate to the same CDR3. As DNA, the CDR3 is TGTGCCAGCAGCGTAGGGCCGTTGAACACTGAAGCTTTCTTT. Protein sequence: CASSVGPLNTEAFF. The genes are TRBV9 and TRBJ1-1; no definite D call. The CDR3 is 14 amino acids. Germline V gene sequence: CDR1 SGDLS, CDR2 YYNGEE. With 0 bases removed from V and 0 bases from J, the gap between germline ends came to 6 bases. The full variable domain, completed using reference TRBV9 and TRBJ1-1, is DSGVTQTPKHLITATGQRVTLRCSPRSGDLSVYWYQQSLDQGLQFLIQYYNGEERAKGNILERFSAQQFPDLHSELNLSSLELGDSALYFCASSVGPLNTEAFFGQGTRLTVV.

The chain has TRBV7-2 and TRBJ1-6; 7 positions agree with TRBD1. From germline, CDR1 is SGHTA and CDR2 FQGNSA. With 7 bases clipped from V and 7 bases from J, the junction kept 10 bases outside the gene matches. There are 15 residues in the CDR3. Here the CDR3 DNA reads TGTGCCAGCACCACACAACAGGGGCCGAATTCACCCCTCCACTTT. Protein sequence: CASTTQQGPNSPLHF.